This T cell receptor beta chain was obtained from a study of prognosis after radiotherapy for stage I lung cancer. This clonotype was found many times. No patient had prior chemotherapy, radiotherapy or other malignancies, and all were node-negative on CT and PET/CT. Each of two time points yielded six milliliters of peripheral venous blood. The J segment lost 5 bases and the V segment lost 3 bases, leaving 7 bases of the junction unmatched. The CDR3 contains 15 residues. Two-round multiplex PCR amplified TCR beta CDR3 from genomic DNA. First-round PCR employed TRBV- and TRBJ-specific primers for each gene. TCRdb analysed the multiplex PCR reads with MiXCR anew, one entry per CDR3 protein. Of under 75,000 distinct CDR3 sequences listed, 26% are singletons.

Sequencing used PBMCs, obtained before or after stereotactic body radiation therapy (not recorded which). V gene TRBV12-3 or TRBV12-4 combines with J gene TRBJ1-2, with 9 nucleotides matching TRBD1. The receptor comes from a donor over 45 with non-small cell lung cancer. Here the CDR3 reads CASSFPGQGEYGYTF. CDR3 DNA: TGTGCCAGCAGTTTCCCGGGACAGGGAGAGTATGGCTACACCTTC.